The present T cell receptor beta chain was sequenced within a study of CD8+ T cells in alopecia areata (dated by TCRdb to the late 2010s). Notes on the research overall: The treated patients took part in an open-label pilot trial in which moderate-to-severe alopecia areata was treated with oral tofacitinib at 5 to 10 mg twice daily. Tofacitinib was administered for 6 to 18 months, and 6 months of follow-up off drug were then conducted to assess delayed response and recurrence. Clonality in the scalp was compared among normal scalp (n=4), patchy alopecia areata scalp (n=8), and alopecia totalis/universalis scalp (n=8). Scalp tissue and sorted CD4+ and CD8+ peripheral blood T cells from patchy and totalis/universalis alopecia areata patients and from healthy controls were covered by human TCRbeta sequencing. immunoSEQ multiplex PCR using 35 Vbeta forward primers and 13 Jbeta reverse primers was used to amplify TCRbeta CDR3 regions. RNA was extracted with the PAXgene miRNA kit for fixed scalp, the miRNeasy kit for PBMCs, and the RNeasy kit for mouse skin. In treated patients, disease severity was measured using the SALT score, which gives the percentage of scalp surface area affected. In both human patients and the C3H/HeJ mouse model, the study applied high-throughput TCRbeta sequencing to look at T cell clonal expansion in alopecia areata. Patients on tofacitinib were biopsied at baseline and after 4 and 24 weeks of treatment, and several of the patients also had a later scalp biopsy. Study-wide conclusions, independent of this receptor: TCR sequences shared between patients were less clear than in mice, possibly partly because of HLA diversity in the patient population. During tofacitinib treatment, many expanded lesional clones stuck around in both scalp and blood, and this persistence may partly explain why relapse happens after treatment is stopped. The treated cohort was small, with a single nonresponder, so links between baseline CD8+ expansion and response need larger studies. Unlike mouse skin, which is dominated by gammadelta T cells, normal human skin has resident alphabeta T cells that are also sequenced, and this complicates analysis of the scalp TCR repertoire. Compared with normal scalp, lesional scalp had higher clonality and more expanded CD8+ clones, particularly in alopecia totalis/universalis, a pattern that suggests antigenic drive. With tofacitinib, both scalp clonality and the number of expanded CD8+ clones among the top 100 scalp clones went down significantly.

Looking up the germline V gene (reference sequence) yields CDR1 LNHNV and CDR2 YYDKDF. Including cysteine and phenylalanine, the CDR3 has 14 amino acids. Only the CDR3 DNA is retained, 42 bases long and in frame from the first base. At the junction V is shortened by 6 bases and J by 1 base; bases outside the gene matches: 2. Receptor amplification or capture employed the immunoSEQ multiplex PCR assay. For TCR sequencing, RNA was extracted from every sample and reverse transcribed into cDNA to serve as template. First-strand cDNA was synthesized using SuperScript III with a 2:1 mix of oligo-dT and random hexamers. A synthetic immune receptor repertoire was used to measure amplification bias, and any remaining bias was corrected computationally. In the source study's methods: After raw reads were preprocessed to remove errors, the CDR3 was defined following IMGT conventions as running from the conserved cysteine to phenylalanine. Clonality was computed by normalizing Shannon entropy by log2 of the number of productive unique TCRs and subtracting the result from 1. Whether scalp clones were CD4 or CD8 was inferred by matching scalp TCRbeta sequences against CD4 and CD8 repertoires sorted from blood. The immuneACCESS repertoire file appears here via TCRdb, limited to in-frame rearrangements. These files lack a portion of the clones; in checked studies, under half of the deficit traces to unresolved V genes, and the cause of the others is not known. The V and J calls and clone size were taken over from that table, and D and trimming were inferred from the DNA. The sample table lists 95,000 to 100,000 clones, 60% to 65% of them with a count of one. Around 15% of the sample is taken by the ten largest.

About this clone itself: It lacks a known antigen. No base quality information exists; no much larger clone differs at one position.

The time point label for this specimen denotes: four to five weeks on oral tofacitinib. According to the study, the label for this sample's treatment or condition signals: oral pan-JAK inhibitor, 5-10 mg twice daily. Lesional scalp punch biopsies and peripheral blood were collected from alopecia areata patients. PBMCs were isolated by density centrifugation and stained for CD3, CD4 and CD8, and CD4+ and CD8+ T cells were sorted on a FACSAria. This sample comprised CD8+ T cells sorted from blood, obtained at week 4, from a patient treated with tofacitinib. This TCR was sampled from a human donor with alopecia areata. The chain joins TRBV15 to TRBJ2-2; 7 central nucleotides agree with TRBD1. The nucleotides read TGTGCCACCAGGGGACAGATGAACACCGGGGAGCTGTTTTTT. This encodes CATRGQMNTGELFF. Where the CDR3 stops, the reference TRBV15 and TRBJ2-2 genes take over; the full variable domain is DAMVIQNPRYQVTQFGKPVTLSCSQTLNHNVMYWYQQKSSQAPKLLFHYYDKDFNNEADTPDNFQSRRPNTSFCFLDIRSPGLGDTAMYLCATRGQMNTGELFFGEGSRLTVL.